This T cell receptor (beta chain) appears in the sequencing data of a study of T cell responses to AZD1222 COVID-19 vaccine. Of note for this clone: Its matching antigen is unknown.

Sequencing was performed with immunoSEQ multiplex PCR; in TCRdb, only in-frame clones are kept and a portion is missing. The sample has 160,000 or so clones; roughly 90% are singletons. Findings and caveats of the study: Unmutated variant regions are reportedly the target of nearly half of TCRs that are spike-specific. It should be noted that donors were predominantly white British and more often female, and clonal diversity was possibly underestimated. Vaccination with two AZD1222 doses was followed by a rise in Spike-specific TCR breadth and depth.

Germline CDR1 is DFQATT and CDR2 is SNEGSKA (reference sequence). The CDR3 extends over 14 amino acids. The V and J ends lost 3 bases and 0 bases respectively, with 11 bases between them. This material consisted of peripheral blood, taken 28 days after the second AZD1222 dose. This sequence originates from an adult who received the AZD1222 COVID-19 vaccine. The chain is built from TRBV20-1 and TRBJ1-1; no clear D. CDR3 protein: CSASKQALNTEAFF. The CDR3 region has the DNA TGCAGTGCTAGTAAGCAGGCGCTGAACACTGAAGCTTTCTTT.